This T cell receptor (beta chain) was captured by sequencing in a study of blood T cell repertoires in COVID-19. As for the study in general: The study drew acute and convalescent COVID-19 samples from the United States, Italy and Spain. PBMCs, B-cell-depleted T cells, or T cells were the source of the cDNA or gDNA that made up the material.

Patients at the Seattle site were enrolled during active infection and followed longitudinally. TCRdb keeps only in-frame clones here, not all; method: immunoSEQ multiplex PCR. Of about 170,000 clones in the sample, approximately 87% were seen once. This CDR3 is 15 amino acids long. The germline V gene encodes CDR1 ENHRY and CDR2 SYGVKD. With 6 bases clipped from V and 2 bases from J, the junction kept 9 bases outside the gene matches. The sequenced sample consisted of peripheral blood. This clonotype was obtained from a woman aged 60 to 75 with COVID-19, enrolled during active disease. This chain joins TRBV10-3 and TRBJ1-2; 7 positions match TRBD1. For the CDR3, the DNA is TGTGCCATCAGAACTCGACAGGGACCAAACTATGGCTACACCTTC. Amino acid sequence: CAIRTRQGPNYGYTF.